Sequencing of this TCR beta chain was carried out in a study of regulatory dendritic cells for organ transplantation. General study results and limits: Alloreactive memory CD8+ T cell pools varied considerably between individuals. Mature dendritic cells appeared to drive more memory CD8+ clonal expansion than regulatory ones. The most alloreactive TCR clonotypes were found in resting memory CD8+ cells. Naive CD4+ and CD8+ repertoires were highly diverse; memory CD8+ was most oligoclonal.

For this clone: Its target is not known.

CDR1 is SNHLY and CDR2 is FYNNEI in the germline V gene. The CDR3 sequence is 12 residues long. Trimming took off 4 bases at V and 8 bases at J, with 8 bases between the two ends. Clones were read by immunoSEQ multiplex PCR, and TCRdb kept only the in-frame ones, dropping some. The sample records 29,000 or so clones, around 79% being singletons. This TCR was sampled from a human donor in good health. The rearrangement uses TRBV2 and TRBJ1-4; no definite D call. Sequenced input: memory CD4+ T cells from blood. Subset of the sample: CD45RO+ memory T cells. For the CDR3, the DNA is TGTGCCAGCAGTGGTGAGGTGGAAAAACTGTTTTTT. Translated: CASSGEVEKLFF.